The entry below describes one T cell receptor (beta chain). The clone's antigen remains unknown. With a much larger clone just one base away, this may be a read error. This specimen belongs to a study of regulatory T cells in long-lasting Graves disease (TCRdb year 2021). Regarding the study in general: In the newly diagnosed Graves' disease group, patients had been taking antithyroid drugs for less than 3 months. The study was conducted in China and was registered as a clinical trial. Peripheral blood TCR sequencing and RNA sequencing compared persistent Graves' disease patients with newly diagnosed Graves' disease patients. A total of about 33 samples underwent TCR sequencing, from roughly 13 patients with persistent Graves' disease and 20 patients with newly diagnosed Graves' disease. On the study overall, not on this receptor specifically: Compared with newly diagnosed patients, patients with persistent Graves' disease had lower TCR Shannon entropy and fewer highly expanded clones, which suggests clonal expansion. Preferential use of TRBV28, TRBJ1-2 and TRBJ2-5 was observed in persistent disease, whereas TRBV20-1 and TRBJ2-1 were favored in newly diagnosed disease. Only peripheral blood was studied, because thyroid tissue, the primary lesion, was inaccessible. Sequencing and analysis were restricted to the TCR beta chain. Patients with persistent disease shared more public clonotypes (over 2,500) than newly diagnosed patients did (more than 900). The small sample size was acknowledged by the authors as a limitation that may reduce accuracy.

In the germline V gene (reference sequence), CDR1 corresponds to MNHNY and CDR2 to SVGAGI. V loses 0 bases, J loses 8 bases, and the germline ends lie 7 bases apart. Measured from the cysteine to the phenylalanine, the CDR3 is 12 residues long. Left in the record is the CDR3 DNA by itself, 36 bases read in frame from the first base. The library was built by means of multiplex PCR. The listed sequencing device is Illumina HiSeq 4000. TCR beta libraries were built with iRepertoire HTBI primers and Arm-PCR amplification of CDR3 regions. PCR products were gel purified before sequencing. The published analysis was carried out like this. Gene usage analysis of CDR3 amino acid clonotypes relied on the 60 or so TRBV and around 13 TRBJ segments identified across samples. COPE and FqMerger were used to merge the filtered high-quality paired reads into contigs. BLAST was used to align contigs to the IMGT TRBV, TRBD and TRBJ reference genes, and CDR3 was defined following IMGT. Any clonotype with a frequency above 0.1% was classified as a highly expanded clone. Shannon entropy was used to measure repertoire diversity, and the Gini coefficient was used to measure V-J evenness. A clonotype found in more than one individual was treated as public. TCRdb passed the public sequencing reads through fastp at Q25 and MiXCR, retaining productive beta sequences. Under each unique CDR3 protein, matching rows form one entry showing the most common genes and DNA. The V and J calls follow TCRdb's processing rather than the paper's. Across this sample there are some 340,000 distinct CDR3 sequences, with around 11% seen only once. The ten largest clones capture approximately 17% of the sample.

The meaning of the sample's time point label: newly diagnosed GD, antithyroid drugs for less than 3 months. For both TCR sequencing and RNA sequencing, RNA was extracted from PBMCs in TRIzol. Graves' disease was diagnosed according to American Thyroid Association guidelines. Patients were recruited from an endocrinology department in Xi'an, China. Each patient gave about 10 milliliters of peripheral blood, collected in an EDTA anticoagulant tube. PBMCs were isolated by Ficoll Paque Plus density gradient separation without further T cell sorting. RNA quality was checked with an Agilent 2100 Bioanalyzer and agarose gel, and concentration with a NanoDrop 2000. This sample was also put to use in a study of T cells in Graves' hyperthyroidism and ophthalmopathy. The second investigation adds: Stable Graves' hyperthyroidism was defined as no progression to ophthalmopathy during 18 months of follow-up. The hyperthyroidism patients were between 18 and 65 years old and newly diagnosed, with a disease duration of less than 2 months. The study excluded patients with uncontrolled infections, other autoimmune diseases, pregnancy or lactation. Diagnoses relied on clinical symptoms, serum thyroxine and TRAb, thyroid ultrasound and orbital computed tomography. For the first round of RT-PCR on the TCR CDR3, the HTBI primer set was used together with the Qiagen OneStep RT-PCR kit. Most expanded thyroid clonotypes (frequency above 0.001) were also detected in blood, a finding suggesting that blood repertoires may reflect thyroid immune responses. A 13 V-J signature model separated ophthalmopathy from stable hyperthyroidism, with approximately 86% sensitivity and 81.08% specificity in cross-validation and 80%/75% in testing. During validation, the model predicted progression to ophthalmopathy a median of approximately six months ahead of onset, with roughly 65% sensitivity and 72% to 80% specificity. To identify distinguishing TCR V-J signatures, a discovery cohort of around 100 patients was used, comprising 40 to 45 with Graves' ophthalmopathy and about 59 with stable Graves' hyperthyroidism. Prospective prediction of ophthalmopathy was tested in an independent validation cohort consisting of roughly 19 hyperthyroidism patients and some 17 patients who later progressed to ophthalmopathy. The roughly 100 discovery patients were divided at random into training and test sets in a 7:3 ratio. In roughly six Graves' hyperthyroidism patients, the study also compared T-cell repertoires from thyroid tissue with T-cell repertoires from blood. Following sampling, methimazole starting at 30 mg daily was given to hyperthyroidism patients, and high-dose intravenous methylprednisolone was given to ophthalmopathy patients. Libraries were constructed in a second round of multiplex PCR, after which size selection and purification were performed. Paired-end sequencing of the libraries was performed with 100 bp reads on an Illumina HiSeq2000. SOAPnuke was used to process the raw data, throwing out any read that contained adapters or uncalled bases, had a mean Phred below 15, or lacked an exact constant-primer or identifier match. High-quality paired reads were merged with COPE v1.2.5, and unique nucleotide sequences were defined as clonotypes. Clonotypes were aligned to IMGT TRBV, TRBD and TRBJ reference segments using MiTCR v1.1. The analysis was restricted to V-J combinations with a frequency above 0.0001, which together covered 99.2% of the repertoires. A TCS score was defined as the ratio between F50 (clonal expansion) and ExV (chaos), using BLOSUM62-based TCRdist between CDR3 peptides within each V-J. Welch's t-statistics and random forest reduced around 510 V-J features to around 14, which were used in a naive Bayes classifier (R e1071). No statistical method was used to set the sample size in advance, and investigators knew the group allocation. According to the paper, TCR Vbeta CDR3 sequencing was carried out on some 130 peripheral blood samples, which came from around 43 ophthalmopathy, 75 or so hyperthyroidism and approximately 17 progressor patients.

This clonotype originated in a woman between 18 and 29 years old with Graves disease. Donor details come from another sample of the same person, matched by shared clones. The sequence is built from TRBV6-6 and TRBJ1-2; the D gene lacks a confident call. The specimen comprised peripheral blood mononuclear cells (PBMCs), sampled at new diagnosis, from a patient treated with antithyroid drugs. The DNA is TGTGCCAGCAGTTACTCCCCTGGGGGCTACACCTTC. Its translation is CASSYSPGGYTF.